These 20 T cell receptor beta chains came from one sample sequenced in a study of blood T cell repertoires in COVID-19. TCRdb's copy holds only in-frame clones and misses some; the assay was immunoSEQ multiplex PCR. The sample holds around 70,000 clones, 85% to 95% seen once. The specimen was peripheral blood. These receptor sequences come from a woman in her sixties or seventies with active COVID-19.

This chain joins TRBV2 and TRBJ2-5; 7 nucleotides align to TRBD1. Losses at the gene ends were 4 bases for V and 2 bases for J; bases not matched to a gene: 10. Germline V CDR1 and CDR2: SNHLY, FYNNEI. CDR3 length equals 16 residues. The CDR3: CASSGMQGVLQETQYF. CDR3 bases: TGTGCCAGCAGTGGTATGCAGGGGGTTTTACAAGAGACCCAGTACTTC.

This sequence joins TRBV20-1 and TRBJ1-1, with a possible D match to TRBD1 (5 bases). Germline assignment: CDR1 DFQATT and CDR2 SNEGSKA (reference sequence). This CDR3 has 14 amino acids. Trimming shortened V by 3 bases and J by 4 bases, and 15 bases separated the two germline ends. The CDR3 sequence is CSASSEGVGTEAFF. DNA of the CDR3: TGCAGTGCTAGTTCTGAAGGGGTTGGCACTGAAGCTTTCTTT.

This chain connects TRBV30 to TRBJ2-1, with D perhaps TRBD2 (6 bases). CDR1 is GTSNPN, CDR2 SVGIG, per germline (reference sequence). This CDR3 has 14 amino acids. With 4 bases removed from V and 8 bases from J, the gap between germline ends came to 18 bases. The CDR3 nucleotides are TGTGCCTGGAAGCAAACGGGAGTCGGAGATGAGCAGTTCTTC. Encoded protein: CAWKQTGVGDEQFF. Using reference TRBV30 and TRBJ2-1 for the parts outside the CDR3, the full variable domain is SQTIHQWPATLVQPVGSPLSLECTVEGTSNPNLYWYRQAAGRGLQLLFYSVGIGQISSEVPQNLSASRPQDRQFILSSKKLLLSDSGFYLCAWKQTGVGDEQFFGPGTRLTVL.

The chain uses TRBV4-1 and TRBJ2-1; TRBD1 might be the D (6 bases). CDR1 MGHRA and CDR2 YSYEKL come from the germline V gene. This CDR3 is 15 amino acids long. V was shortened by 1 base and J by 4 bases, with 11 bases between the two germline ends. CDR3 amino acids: CASSQGQGRYNEQFF. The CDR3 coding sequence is TGCGCCAGCAGCCAAGGTCAGGGGAGATACAATGAGCAGTTCTTC.

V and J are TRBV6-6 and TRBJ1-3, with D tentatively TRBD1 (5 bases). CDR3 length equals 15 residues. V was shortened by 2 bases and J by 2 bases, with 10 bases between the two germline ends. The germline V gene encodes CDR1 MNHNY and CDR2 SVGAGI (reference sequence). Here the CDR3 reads CASSYNPGAGNTIYF. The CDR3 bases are TGTGCCAGCAGTTACAATCCGGGGGCTGGAAACACCATATATTTT.

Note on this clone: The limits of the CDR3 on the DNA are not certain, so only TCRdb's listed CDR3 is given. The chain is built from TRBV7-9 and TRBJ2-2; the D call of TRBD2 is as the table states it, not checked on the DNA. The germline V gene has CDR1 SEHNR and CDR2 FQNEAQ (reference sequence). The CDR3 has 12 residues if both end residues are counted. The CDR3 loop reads CASSFTPGSCFF.

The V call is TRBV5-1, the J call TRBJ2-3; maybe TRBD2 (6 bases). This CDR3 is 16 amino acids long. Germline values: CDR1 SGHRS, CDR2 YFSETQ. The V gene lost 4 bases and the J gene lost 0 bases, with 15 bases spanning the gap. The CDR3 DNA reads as TGCGCCAGCAGCCGGCCGGAGGGCAGGAGCACAGATACGCAGTATTTT. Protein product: CASSRPEGRSTDTQYF.

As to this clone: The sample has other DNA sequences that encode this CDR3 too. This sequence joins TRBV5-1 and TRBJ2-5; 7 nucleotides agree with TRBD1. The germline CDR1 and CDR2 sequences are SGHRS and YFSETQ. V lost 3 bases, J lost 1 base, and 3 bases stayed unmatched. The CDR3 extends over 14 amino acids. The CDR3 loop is CASSSRQGQETQYF. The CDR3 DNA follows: TGCGCCAGCAGCTCACGACAGGGCCAAGAGACCCAGTACTTC.

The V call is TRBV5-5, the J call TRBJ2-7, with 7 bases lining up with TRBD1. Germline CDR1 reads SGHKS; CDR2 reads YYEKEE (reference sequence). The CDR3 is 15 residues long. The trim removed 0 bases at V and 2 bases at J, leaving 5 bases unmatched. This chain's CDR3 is CASSLGGQGAYEQYF. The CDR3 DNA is TGTGCCAGCAGCTTGGGTGGCCAGGGGGCCTACGAGCAGTACTTC.

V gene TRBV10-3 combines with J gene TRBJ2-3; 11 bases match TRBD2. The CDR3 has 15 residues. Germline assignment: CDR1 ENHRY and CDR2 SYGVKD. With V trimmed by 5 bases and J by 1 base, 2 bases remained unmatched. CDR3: CAISYSGRGTDTQYF. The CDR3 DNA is TGTGCCATCAGTTATAGCGGGAGGGGCACAGATACGCAGTATTTT.

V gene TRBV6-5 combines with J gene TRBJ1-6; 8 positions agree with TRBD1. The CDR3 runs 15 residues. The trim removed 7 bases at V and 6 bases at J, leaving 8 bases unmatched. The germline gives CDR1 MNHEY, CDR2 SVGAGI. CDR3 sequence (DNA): TGTGCCAGCACCTCGGAGACAGGGGTTAATTCACCCCTCCACTTT. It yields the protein CASTSETGVNSPLHF.

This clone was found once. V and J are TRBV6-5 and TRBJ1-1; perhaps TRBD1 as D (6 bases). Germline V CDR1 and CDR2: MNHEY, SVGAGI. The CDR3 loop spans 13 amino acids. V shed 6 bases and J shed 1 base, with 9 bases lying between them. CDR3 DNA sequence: TGTGCCAGCAGCGGACAGACGAACACTGAAGCTTTCTTT. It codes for CASSGQTNTEAFF.

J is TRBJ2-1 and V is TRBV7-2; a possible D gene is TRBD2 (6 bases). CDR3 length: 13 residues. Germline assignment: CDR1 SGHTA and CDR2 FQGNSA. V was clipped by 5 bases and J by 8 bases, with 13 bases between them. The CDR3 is CASSDGTPDEQFF. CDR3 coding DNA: TGTGCCAGCAGCGACGGGACTCCAGATGAGCAGTTCTTC.

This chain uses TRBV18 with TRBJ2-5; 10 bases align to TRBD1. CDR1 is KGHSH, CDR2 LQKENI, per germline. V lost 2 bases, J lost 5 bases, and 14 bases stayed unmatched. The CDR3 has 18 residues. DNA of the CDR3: TGTGCCAGCTCACCAAGGCTTGGGACAGGGGACCCGCTGGAGACCCAGTACTTC. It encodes CASSPRLGTGDPLETQYF.

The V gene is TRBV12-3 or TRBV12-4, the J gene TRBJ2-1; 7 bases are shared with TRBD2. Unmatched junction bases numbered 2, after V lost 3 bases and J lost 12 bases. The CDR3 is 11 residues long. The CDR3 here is CASSFAGAQFF. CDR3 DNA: TGTGCCAGCAGTTTTGCGGGAGCGCAGTTCTTC.

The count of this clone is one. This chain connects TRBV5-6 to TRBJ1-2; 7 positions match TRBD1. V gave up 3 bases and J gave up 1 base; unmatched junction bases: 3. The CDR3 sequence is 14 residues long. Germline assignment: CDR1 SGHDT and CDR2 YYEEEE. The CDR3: CASSWGQNNYGYTF. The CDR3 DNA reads TGTGCCAGCAGCTGGGGACAGAATAACTATGGCTACACCTTC.

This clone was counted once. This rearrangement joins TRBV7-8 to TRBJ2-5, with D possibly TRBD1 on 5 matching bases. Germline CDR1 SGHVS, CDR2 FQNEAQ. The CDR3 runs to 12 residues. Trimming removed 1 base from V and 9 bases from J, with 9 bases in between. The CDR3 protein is CASSLDRRSQYF. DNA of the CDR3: TGTGCCAGCAGCTTAGACAGGCGATCCCAGTACTTC.

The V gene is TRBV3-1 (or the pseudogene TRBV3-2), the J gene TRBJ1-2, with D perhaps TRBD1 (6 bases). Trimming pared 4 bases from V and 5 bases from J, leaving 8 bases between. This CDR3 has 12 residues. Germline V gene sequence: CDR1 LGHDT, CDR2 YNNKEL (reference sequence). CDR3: CASSRQEYGYTF. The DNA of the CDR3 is TGTGCCAGCAGCCGACAGGAGTATGGCTACACCTTC.

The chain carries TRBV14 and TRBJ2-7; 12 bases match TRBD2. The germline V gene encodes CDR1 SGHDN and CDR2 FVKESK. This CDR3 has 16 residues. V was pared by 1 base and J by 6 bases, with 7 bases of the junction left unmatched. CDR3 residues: CASSQGTSGIFSEQYF. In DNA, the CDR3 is TGTGCCAGCAGCCAAGGGACTAGCGGGATCTTTAGCGAGCAGTACTTC.

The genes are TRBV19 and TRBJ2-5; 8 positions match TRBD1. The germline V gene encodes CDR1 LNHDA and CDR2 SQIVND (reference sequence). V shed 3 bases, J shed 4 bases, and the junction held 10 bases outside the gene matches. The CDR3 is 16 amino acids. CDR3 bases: TGTGCCAGTAGTATGATGCTTAATACAGGGGGAGAGACCCAGTACTTC. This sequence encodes CASSMMLNTGGETQYF.